This entry is about one T cell receptor (beta chain). Its antigen remains unknown. Assay used: immunoSEQ multiplex PCR; TCRdb lists only in-frame clones, some missing. The table records approximately 50,000 clones, over 85% of them present only once. V was cut by 3 bases and J by 3 bases, with 12 bases left in between. There are 14 residues in the CDR3. Germline V gene sequence: CDR1 SGHAT, CDR2 FQNNGV. This sample was taken from a study of siplizumab effects on memory and regulatory T cells. Study results and caveats: The naive T cell population seemed more diverse than memory cells and seemed a major contributor to the alloresponse. Naive or memory phenotype assignment was not possible for roughly 75-97% of proliferating CD4+ or CD8+ clones. Alloreactive sequences that could be traced to unstimulated CD4+ memory cells showed a significant reduction under siplizumab.

This chain connects TRBV11-2 to TRBJ2-7; D is perhaps TRBD1 or TRBD2 (6 bases each). The receptor's source is a human donor in good health. Sequencing input: CD8+ T cells sorted from blood. DNA of the CDR3: TGTGCCAGCAGCTTTTACGGGGGCGTCTACGAGCAGTACTTC. Its translation: CASSFYGGVYEQYF.